These 11 T cell receptor beta chains came from one sample sequenced in a study of a mutant IDH1 vaccine in newly diagnosed glioma. The data were produced by immunoSEQ multiplex PCR, yet TCRdb's version contains in-frame clones alone and is incomplete. This repertoire shows about 41,000 clones, about 78% found once; its top ten account for around 5.8%. No antigens are known for them. Time point given: week 23, last vaccination. Each dose of the vaccine consisted of 300 ug of mutant IDH1 20-mer peptide, with topical imiquimod. Sequencing was performed on PBMCs, taken from a glioma patient whose treatment included an IDH1 peptide vaccine. These receptors were obtained from a woman between 40 and 55 years old with glioma. Some clones in this sample may be carry-over from other donors' samples.

A few counts support this clone. J is TRBJ2-7 and V is TRBV2; D remains unclear. The V end lost 11 bases, the J end lost 0 bases, and 11 bases lay between the germline ends. Germline CDR1 SNHLY, CDR2 FYNNEI. This CDR3 region has 12 residues. CDR3 protein: CASLASSYEQYF. The CDR3 nucleotides read TGTGCCTCGCTGGCTAGCTCCTACGAGCAGTACTTC.

This rearrangement joins TRBV5-4 to TRBJ1-4, with D uncertain. CDR1 and CDR2 from the germline V gene are SGHNT and YYREEE (reference sequence). The V gene lost 3 bases and the J gene lost 0 bases, with 3 bases spanning the gap. The CDR3 runs to 13 residues. The CDR3: CASSSPTNEKLFF. CDR3 in DNA: TGTGCCAGCAGCTCCCCAACTAATGAAAAACTGTTTTTT. Full variable domain (rest looked up from reference TRBV5-4 and TRBJ1-4): ETGVTQSPTHLIKTRGQQVTLRCSSQSGHNTVSWYQQALGQGPQFIFQYYREEENGRGNFPPRFSGLQFPNYSSELNVNALELDDSALYLCASSSPTNEKLFFGSGTQLSVL.

V usage is TRBV7-2 and J usage is TRBJ1-2, with 7 bases matching TRBD1. Per germline, CDR1 SGHTA and CDR2 FQGNSA. V shed 4 bases, J shed 4 bases, and the junction held 9 bases outside the gene matches. The CDR3 covers 15 residues. The CDR3 nucleotides are TGTGCCAGCAGCTCTAGGACAGGCGGTAGCTATGGCTACACCTTC. Its protein product is CASSSRTGGSYGYTF.

The chain employs TRBV30 and TRBJ1-6; TRBD1 is a possible D gene (6 bases). V was pared by 1 base and J by 8 bases, with 15 bases between. Germline CDR1 is GTSNPN and CDR2 is SVGIG (reference sequence). CDR3 length: 15 residues. The DNA for the CDR3 is TGTGCCTGGAGTGCGGGGGCGGGGATTGATTCACCCCTCCACTTT. Protein product: CAWSAGAGIDSPLHF.

This rearrangement joins TRBV6-5 to TRBJ1-6; 9 nucleotides agree with TRBD1. This CDR3 has 15 amino acids. V lost 6 bases, J lost 8 bases, and 8 bases stayed unmatched. Germline CDR1 and CDR2: MNHEY and SVGAGI. CDR3 amino acids: CASRRPGQGYSPLHF. CDR3 bases: TGTGCCAGCAGAAGGCCGGGACAGGGATATTCACCCCTCCACTTT.

CDR3 protein: CASSIRTELNSPLHF. The DNA of the CDR3 is TGTGCCAGTAGTATCAGGACAGAGCTGAATTCACCCCTCCACTTT. The rearrangement links TRBV19 to TRBJ1-6; a possible D gene is TRBD1 (6 bases). The CDR3 contains 15 residues. Germline V CDR1 and CDR2: LNHDA, SQIVND (reference sequence). V was trimmed by 3 bases and J by 7 bases, leaving 13 bases between them.

CDR3 coding DNA: TGCGCCAGCAGCTTGGAGGGCGGGGAGGATGAAAAACTGTTTTTT. Translated, it gives CASSLEGGEDEKLFF. The gene calls are TRBV5-1 and TRBJ1-4; D gene uncertain. Trimming removed 0 bases from V and 6 bases from J, with 12 bases in between. The length of the CDR3 is 15 residues. Germline V CDR1 and CDR2: SGHRS, YFSETQ.

This clone was detected only a few times. The rearrangement links TRBV5-4 to TRBJ2-3, with no clear D. The CDR3 totals 13 residues. V was clipped by 1 base and J by 4 bases, with 7 bases between them. In germline, CDR1 is SGHNT, CDR2 YYREEE (reference sequence). CDR3 protein: CASSLMLADTQYF. CDR3 coding DNA: TGTGCCAGCAGCTTGATGCTAGCAGATACGCAGTATTTT.

The J gene is TRBJ1-5, the V gene TRBV6-5; D perhaps matches TRBD1 (6 bases). The germline gives CDR1 MNHEY, CDR2 SVGAGI. Deletions cut 0 bases from V and 6 bases from J, with 12 bases between. This CDR3 has 15 amino acids. CDR3 coding DNA: TGTGCCAGCAGTTACTCGGGGGGGGCCGGTCAGCCCCAGCATTTT. It encodes CASSYSGGAGQPQHF.

The CDR3 protein is CASSYQWGRNTEAFF. DNA for the CDR3: TGTGCCAGCAGTTATCAGTGGGGTAGGAACACTGAAGCTTTCTTT. J is TRBJ1-1 and V is TRBV6-5; D is uncertain. CDR1 and CDR2 from the germline V gene are MNHEY and SVGAGI. Between the trimmed V and J ends, which lost 3 bases and 1 base, there was a span of 12 bases. The CDR3 totals 15 residues.

The V call is TRBV9, the J call TRBJ1-2; D is unclear. CDR1 SGDLS and CDR2 YYNGEE come from the germline V gene. The CDR3 has 16 amino acids. V dropped 4 bases and J dropped 4 bases, with 20 bases sitting between them. The CDR3 DNA is TGTGCCAGCAGCCCCGCCGGGGAGGCGGGATCCTATGGCTACACCTTC. Its protein is CASSPAGEAGSYGYTF.